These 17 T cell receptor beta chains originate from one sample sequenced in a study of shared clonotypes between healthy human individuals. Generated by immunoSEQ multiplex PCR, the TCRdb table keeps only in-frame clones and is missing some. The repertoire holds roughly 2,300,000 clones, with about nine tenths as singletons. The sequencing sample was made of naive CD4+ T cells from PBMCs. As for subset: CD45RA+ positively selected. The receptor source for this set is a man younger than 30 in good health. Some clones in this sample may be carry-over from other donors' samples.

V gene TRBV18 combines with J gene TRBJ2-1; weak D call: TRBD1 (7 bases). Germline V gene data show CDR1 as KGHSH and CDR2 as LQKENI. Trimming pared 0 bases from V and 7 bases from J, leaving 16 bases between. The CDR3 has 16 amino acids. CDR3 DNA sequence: TGTGCCAGCTCACCACCTTCGGGGCAGGGGGGTAATGAGCAGTTCTTC. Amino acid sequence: CASSPPSGQGGNEQFF.

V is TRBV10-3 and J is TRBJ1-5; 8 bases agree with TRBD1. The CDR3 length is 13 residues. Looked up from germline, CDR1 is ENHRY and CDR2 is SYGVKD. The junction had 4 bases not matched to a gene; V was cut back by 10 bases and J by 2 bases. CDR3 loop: CATATGGNQPQHF. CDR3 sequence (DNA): TGTGCCACTGCGACAGGGGGCAATCAGCCCCAGCATTTT.

The CDR3 DNA sequence: TGTGCCAGCCGGGACAGGGGGGCAGGCCGGGCAGATACGCAGTATTTT. It is translated as CASRDRGAGRADTQYF. This rearrangement joins TRBV19 to TRBJ2-3; 11 bases match TRBD1. V was pared by 9 bases and J by 4 bases, with 12 bases of the junction left unmatched. CDR3 size: 16 residues. CDR1 and CDR2 (germline): LNHDA, SQIVND (reference sequence).

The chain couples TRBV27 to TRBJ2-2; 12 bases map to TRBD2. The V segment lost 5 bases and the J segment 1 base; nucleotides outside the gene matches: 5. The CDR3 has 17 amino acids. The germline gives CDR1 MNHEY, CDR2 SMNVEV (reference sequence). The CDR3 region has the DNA TGTGCCAGCAGTCCCCTAGCGGGAGGGGGGAACACCGGGGAGCTGTTTTTT. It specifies CASSPLAGGGNTGELFF.

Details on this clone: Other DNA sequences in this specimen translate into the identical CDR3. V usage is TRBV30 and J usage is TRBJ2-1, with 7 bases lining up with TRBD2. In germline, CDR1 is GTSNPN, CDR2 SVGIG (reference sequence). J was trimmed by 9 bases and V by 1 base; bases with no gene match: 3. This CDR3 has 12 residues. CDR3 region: CAWSGLAGEQFF. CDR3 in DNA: TGTGCCTGGAGTGGACTAGCAGGTGAGCAGTTCTTC.

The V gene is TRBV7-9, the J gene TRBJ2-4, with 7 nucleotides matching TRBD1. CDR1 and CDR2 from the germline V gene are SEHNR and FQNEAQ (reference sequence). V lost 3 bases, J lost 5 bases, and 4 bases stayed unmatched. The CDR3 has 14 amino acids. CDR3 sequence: CASSFSGQQNIQYF. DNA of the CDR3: TGTGCCAGCAGCTTTTCGGGACAGCAAAACATTCAGTACTTC. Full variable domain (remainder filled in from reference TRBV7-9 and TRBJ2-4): DTGVSQNPRHKITKRGQNVTFRCDPISEHNRLYWYRQTLGQGPEFLTYFQNEAQLEKSRLLSDRFSAERPKGSFSTLEIQRTEQGDSAMYLCASSFSGQQNIQYFGAGTRLSVL.

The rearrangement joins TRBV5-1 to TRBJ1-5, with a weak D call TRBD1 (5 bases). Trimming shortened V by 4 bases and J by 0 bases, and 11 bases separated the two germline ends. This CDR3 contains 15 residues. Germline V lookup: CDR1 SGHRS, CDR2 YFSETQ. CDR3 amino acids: CASSGDGHSNQPQHF. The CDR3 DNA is TGCGCCAGCAGCGGGGACGGGCATAGCAATCAGCCCCAGCATTTT.

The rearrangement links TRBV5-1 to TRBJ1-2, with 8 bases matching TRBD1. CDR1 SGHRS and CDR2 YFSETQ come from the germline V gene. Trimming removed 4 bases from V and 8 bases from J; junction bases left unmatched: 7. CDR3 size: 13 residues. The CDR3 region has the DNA TGCGCCAGCAGCGAGGGACAGGACCGGGGCTACACCTTC. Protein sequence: CASSEGQDRGYTF.

CDR3: CASSTGRNGYTF. CDR3 bases: TGTGCCAGCAGTACGGGGAGGAATGGCTACACCTTC. This chain links TRBV25-1 with TRBJ1-2; D gene ambiguous. Trimming took 5 bases from V and 6 from J, leaving 10 bases between them. The CDR3 consists of 12 residues. CDR1 is MGHDK, CDR2 SYGVNS, per germline.

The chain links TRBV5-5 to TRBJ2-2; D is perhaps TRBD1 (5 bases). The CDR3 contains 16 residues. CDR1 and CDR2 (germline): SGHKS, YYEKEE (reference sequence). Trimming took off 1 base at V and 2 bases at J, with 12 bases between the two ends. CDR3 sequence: CASSLLGVGNTGELFF. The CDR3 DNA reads TGTGCCAGCAGCTTGTTAGGGGTGGGAAACACCGGGGAGCTGTTTTTT.

CDR3 in DNA: TGTGCCAGCAGTGACACAGGGGGTGTGGATACGCAGTATTTT. Residues: CASSDTGGVDTQYF. The chain links TRBV6-5 to TRBJ2-3; TRBD1 matches 8 bases. This CDR3 region has 14 residues. The V and J ends lost 5 bases and 6 bases, in that order; junction bases with no gene match: 7. Germline V gene data show CDR1 as MNHEY and CDR2 as SVGAGI.

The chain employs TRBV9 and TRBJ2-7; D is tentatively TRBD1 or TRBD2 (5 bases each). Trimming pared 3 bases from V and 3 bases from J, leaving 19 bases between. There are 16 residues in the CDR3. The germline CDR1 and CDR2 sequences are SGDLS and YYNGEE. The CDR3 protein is CASSALPGPTSYEQYF. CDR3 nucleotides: TGTGCCAGCAGCGCACTTCCGGGACCTACAAGCTACGAGCAGTACTTC.

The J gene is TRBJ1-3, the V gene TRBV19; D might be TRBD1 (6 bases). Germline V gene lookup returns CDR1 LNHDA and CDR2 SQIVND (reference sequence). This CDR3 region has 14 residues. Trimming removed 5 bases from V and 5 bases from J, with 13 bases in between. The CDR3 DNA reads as TGTGCCAGTAGTCGGACCGGGGGCCGAAACACCATATATTTT. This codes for CASSRTGGRNTIYF.

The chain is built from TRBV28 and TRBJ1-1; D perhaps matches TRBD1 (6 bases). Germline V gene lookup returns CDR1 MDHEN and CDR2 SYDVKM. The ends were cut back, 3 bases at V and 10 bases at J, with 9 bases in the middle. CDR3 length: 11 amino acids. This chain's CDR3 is CASSFTGRAFF. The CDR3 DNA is TGTGCCAGCAGTTTCACAGGGCGAGCTTTCTTT.

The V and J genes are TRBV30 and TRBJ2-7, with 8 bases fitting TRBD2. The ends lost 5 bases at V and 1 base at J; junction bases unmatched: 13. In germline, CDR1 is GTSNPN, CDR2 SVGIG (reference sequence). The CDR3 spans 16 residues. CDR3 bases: TGTGCCTGGGTGCCGGGGGGGGGTAGGATGTCCTACGAGCAGTACTTC. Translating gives CAWVPGGGRMSYEQYF.

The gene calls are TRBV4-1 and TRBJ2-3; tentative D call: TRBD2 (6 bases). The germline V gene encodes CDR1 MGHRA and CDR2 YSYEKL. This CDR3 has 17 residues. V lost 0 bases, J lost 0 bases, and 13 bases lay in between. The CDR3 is CASSQDGLALSTDTQYF. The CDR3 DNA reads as TGCGCCAGCAGCCAAGATGGGCTAGCGCTAAGCACAGATACGCAGTATTTT.

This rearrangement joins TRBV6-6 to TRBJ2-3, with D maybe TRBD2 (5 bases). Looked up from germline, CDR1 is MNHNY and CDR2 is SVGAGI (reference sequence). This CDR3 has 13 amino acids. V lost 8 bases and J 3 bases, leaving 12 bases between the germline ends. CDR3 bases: TGTGCCAGCCAGATTGGAGGTACAGATACGCAGTATTTT. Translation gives CASQIGGTDTQYF.